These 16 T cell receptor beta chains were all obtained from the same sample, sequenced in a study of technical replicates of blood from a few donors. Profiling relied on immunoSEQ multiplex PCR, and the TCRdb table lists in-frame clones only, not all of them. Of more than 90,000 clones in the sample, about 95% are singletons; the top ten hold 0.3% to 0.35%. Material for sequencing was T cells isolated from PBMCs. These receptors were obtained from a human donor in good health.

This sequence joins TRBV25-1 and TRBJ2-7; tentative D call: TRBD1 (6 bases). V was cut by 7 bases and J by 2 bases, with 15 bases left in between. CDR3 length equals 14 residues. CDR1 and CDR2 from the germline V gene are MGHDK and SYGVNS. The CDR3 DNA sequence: TGTGCCAGCAAGGGGGTCGGTCAGACCTACGAGCAGTACTTC. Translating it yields CASKGVGQTYEQYF.

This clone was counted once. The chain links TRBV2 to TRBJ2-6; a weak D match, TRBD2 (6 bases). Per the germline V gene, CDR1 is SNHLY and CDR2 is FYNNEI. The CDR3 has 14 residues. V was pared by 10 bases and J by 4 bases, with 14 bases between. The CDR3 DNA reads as TGTGCCACCCTCACCGGGAGAGGGGCCAACGTCCTGACTTTC. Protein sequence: CATLTGRGANVLTF.

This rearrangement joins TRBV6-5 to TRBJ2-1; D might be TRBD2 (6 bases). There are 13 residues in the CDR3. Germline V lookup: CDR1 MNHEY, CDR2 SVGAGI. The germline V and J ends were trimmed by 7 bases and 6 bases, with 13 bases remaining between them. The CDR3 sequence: CASNNPGVNEQFF. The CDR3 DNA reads TGTGCCAGCAATAACCCGGGGGTCAATGAGCAGTTCTTC.

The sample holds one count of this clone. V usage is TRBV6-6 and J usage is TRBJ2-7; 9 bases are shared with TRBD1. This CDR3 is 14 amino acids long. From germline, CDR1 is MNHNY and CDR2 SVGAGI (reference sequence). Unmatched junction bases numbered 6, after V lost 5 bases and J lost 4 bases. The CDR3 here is CASSAGTGTYEQYF. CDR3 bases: TGTGCCAGCAGTGCCGGGACAGGGACTTACGAGCAGTACTTC.

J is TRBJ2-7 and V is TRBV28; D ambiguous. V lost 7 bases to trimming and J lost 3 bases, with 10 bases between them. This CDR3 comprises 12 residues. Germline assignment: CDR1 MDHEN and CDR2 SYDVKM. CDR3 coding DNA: TGTGCCAGCAAGAGCTCGGGCTACGAGCAGTACTTC. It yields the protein CASKSSGYEQYF.

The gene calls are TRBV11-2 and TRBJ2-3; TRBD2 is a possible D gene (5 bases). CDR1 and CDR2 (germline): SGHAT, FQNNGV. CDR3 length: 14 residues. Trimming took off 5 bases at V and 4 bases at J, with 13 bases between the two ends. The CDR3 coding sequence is TGTGCCAGCAGCCCACTAGGTTTCCCAGATACGCAGTATTTT. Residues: CASSPLGFPDTQYF.

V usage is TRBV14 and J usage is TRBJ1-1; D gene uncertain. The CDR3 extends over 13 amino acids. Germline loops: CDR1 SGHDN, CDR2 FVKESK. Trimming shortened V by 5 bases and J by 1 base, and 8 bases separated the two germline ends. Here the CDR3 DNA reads TGTGCCAGCAGCTCCATGAGGAACACTGAAGCTTTCTTT. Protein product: CASSSMRNTEAFF.

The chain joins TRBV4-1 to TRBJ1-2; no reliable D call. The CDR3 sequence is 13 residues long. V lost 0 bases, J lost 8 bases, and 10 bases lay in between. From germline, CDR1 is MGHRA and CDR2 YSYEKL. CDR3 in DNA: TGCGCCAGCAGCCAAGATCCCCCGGGAGGCTACACCTTC. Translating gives CASSQDPPGGYTF.

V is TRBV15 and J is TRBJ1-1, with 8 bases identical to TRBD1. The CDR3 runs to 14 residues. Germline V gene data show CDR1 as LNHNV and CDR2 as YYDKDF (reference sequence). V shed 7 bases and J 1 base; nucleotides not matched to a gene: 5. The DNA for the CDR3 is TGTGCCACCACTATAGGACAGGGGAACACTGAAGCTTTCTTT. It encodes CATTIGQGNTEAFF.

In DNA, the CDR3 is TGTGCCAGCAGTTCCACAGGGGGCCGTACAGATACGCAGTATTTT. Protein: CASSSTGGRTDTQYF. V gene TRBV6-5 combines with J gene TRBJ2-3, with 9 bases that match TRBD1. Germline V gives CDR1 MNHEY, CDR2 SVGAGI. V lost 4 bases to trimming and J lost 3 bases; unmatched junction nucleotides: 5. The CDR3 spans 15 residues.

CDR3 sequence (DNA): TGTGCCAGCAGCACCGGGACAGGGTTATTCTCTAATGAAAAACTGTTTTTT. It codes for CASSTGTGLFSNEKLFF. The gene calls are TRBV5-4 and TRBJ1-4; TRBD1 matches at 9 bases. This CDR3 is built from 17 residues. Germline V CDR1 and CDR2: SGHNT, YYREEE (reference sequence). With 4 bases clipped from V and 3 bases from J, the junction kept 10 bases outside the gene matches.

This CDR3 is CASSRQVMGTEAFF. The CDR3 coding sequence is TGTGCCAGCAGCCGACAGGTAATGGGCACTGAAGCTTTCTTT. J is TRBJ1-1 and V is TRBV11-3; D possibly corresponds to TRBD1 (6 bases). The CDR3 length is 14 residues. Germline loops: CDR1 SGHNT, CDR2 YENEEA. V lost 5 bases and J lost 4, with 14 bases in between.

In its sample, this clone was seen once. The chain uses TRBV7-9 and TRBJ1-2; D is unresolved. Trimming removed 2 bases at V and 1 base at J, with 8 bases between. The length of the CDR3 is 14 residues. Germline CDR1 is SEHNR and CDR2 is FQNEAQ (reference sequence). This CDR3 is CASSLSQINYGYTF. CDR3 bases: TGTGCCAGCAGCTTATCACAGATTAACTATGGCTACACCTTC. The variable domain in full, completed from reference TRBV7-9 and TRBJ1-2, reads DTGVSQNPRHKITKRGQNVTFRCDPISEHNRLYWYRQTLGQGPEFLTYFQNEAQLEKSRLLSDRFSAERPKGSFSTLEIQRTEQGDSAMYLCASSLSQINYGYTFGSGTRLTVV.

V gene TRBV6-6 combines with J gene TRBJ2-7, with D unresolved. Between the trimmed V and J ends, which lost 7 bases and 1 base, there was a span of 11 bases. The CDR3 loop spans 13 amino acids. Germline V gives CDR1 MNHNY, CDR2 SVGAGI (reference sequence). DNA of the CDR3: TGTGCCAGCACGCTTAGGAGATCCTACGAGCAGTACTTC. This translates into CASTLRRSYEQYF.

This CDR3 reads CASSYRGDSNEQFF. The CDR3 DNA reads TGTGCCAGCAGTTACCGTGGGGACAGTAATGAGCAGTTCTTC. The chain links TRBV6-5 to TRBJ2-1; 7 nucleotides match TRBD1. Germline CDR1 MNHEY, CDR2 SVGAGI. The junction had 5 bases not matched to a gene; V was cut back by 2 bases and J by 7 bases. The CDR3 covers 14 residues.

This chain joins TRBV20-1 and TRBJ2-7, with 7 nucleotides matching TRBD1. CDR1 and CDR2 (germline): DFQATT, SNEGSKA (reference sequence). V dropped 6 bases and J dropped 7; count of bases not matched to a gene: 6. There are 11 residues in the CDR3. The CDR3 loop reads CSATGAWEQYF. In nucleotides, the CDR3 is TGCAGTGCAACAGGGGCCTGGGAGCAGTACTTC.